This T cell receptor (beta chain) was observed in a study of cytomegalovirus exposure and HLA in healthy donors. As for the study in general: A subsequent analysis reported that the 120 or so validation repertoires were produced on the same platform that had also been used for the 600 to 800 first-cohort repertoires. Broader study findings: A classifier reportedly called cytomegalovirus status with high sensitivity and specificity. Some public TCRs appeared in many individuals, while most sequences were rare. It was confirmed in vitro that three of the CMV-associated chains were specific for CMV antigens.

Data came from immunoSEQ multiplex PCR; TCRdb stores just in-frame clones and leaves some out. The data show under 200,000 clones, roughly 89% seen once. Notes on this clone: As yet, its antigen is unknown.

With 4 bases clipped from V and 4 bases from J, the junction kept 0 bases outside the gene matches. This CDR3 is built from 13 residues. Germline V CDR1 and CDR2: GTSNPN, SVGIG (reference sequence). This chain connects TRBV30 to TRBJ2-3, with 12 bases fitting TRBD2. The sequencing sample was made of PBMCs. The clonotype comes from a woman in her late teens or twenties in good health and CMV-seropositive. CDR3 nucleotides: TGTGCCTGGACTAGCGGGGGGGCAGATACGCAGTATTTT. Its protein product is CAWTSGGADTQYF.